This TCR beta chain was sequenced for a study of beta chain features in type 1 diabetes. Study conclusions and caveats: Because the template was cDNA, high-expressing cells might be over-represented. Small HLA sub-analyses could not settle whether HLA shapes TCRB rearrangement. It was among patients, rather than healthy donors, that naive, central memory and Treg TCRB repertoires appeared more similar.

With respect to this clone: What it binds is unknown.

Since all of the isolated RNA was reverse transcribed, expressed TCRB transcripts were what got sequenced. Generated by immunoSEQ multiplex PCR, the TCRdb table keeps only in-frame clones and is missing some. The sample includes about 230,000 clones, about 9.3% seen only once; the top ten take under 0.045%. Sorted populations all had greater than 98% purity. Trimming left V 2 bases short and J 4 bases short, with 12 bases between. This CDR3 contains 14 residues. Germline V gene data show CDR1 as WSHSY and CDR2 as SAAADI. Material: naive CD4+ T cells from blood. The rearrangement uses TRBV10-2 and TRBJ2-7; a weak D match, TRBD1 (6 bases). The source of this sequence is a young woman in good health. Here the CDR3 DNA reads TGCGCCAGCAGTGAGATGGACAGCCCATACGAGCAGTACTTC. Protein: CASSEMDSPYEQYF.